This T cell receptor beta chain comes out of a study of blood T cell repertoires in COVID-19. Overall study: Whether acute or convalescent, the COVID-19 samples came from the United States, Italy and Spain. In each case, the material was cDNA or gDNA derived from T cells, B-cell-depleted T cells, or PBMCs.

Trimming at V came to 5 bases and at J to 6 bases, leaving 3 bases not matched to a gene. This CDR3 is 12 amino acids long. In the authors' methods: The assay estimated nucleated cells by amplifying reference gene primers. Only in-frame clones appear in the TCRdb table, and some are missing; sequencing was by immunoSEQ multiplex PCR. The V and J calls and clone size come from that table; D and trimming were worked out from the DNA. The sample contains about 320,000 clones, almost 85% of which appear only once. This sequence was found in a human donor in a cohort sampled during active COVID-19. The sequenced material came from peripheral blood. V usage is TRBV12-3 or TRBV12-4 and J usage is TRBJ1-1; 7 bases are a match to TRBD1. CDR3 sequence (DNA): TGTGCCAGCAGTCACAGGGGATCTGAAGCTTTCTTT. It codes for CASSHRGSEAFF.